The 17 T cell receptor beta chains given below trace back to one sample, sequenced in a study of spatial heterogeneity in lung cancer. Whole-study results and caveats: For expanded intratumoral alpha and beta TCRs, counts tracked tumor mutation counts.

Which antigens these TCRs recognize remains unknown. The time point was: sample taken at primary tumor resection. TCRdb called the 5' RACE reads again in MiXCR, with one record for every CDR3 protein. The sample yields around 12,000 distinct CDR3 sequences, 6% to 8.5% seen once. This sample comprised lung tumor tissue, obtained at surgery. The receptors stem from a female donor with early-stage non-small cell lung cancer.

By share, this clonotype counts as medium-sized. V is TRBV12-3 or TRBV12-4 and J is TRBJ2-7; 7 positions agree with TRBD1. V shed 2 bases and J 4 bases; nucleotides not matched to a gene: 8. The CDR3 loop spans 15 amino acids. DNA of the CDR3: TGTGCCAGCAGTTTACGAGGGGGCGGCCCGTACGAGCAGTACTTC. This codes for CASSLRGGGPYEQYF.

This clonotype is judged medium-sized. The chain couples TRBV7-2 to TRBJ2-1; 7 positions match TRBD1. Looked up from germline, CDR1 is SGHTA and CDR2 is FQGNSA. The V gene end was trimmed by 4 bases and the J gene end by 0 bases; junction bases not matched to a gene: 3. CDR3 length: 15 amino acids. CDR3 loop: CASSSDRSSYNEQFF. The DNA of the CDR3 is TGTGCCAGCAGCTCGGACAGGAGCTCCTACAATGAGCAGTTCTTC. The whole variable domain, remainder taken from reference TRBV7-2 and TRBJ2-1, is GAGVSQSPSNKVTEKGKDVELRCDPISGHTALYWYRQSLGQGLEFLIYFQGNSAPDKSGLPSDRFSAERTGGSVSTLTIQRTQQEDSAVYLCASSSDRSSYNEQFFGPGTRLTVL.

This clonotype was counted at least ten times. The V and J genes are TRBV9 and TRBJ1-2; D perhaps matches TRBD1 (5 bases). Trimming took 4 bases from V and 5 from J, leaving 12 bases between them. The germline gives CDR1 SGDLS, CDR2 YYNGEE. This CDR3 comprises 13 residues. CDR3: CASSPGYSYGYTF. DNA for the CDR3: TGTGCCAGCAGCCCAGGGTATTCGTATGGCTACACCTTC.

Relative to its sample, this clonotype is medium-sized (0.01 to 0.1%). V usage is TRBV20-1 and J usage is TRBJ1-1, with TRBD1 matching 8 bases. The CDR3 runs 16 residues. The V gene end was trimmed by 2 bases and the J gene end by 3 bases; junction bases not matched to a gene: 11. Germline loops: CDR1 DFQATT, CDR2 SNEGSKA (reference sequence). In DNA, the CDR3 is TGCAGTGCTAGACCGGACAGGGCGGGCGCGGACACTGAAGCTTTCTTT. Protein sequence: CSARPDRAGADTEAFF.

This clonotype was observed at least ten times. The chain is built from TRBV7-2 and TRBJ2-2; D is perhaps TRBD2 (5 bases). Germline CDR1 reads SGHTA; CDR2 reads FQGNSA. V shed 10 bases and J shed 2 bases, with 14 bases lying between them. The CDR3 sequence is 14 residues long. In nucleotides, the CDR3 is TGTGCCACCAGATCCGGGATCAACACCGGGGAGCTGTTTTTT. It translates to CATRSGINTGELFF.

In this sample, this clonotype turned up many times. The CDR3 sequence: CASSLIVAGGDNEQFF. The CDR3 bases are TGTGCCAGCAGCTTAATCGTAGCGGGAGGGGACAATGAGCAGTTCTTC. The chain joins TRBV7-3 to TRBJ2-1, with 11 bases aligning to TRBD2. CDR3 length: 16 amino acids. The trim removed 1 base at V and 5 bases at J, leaving 4 bases unmatched. Germline V gene data show CDR1 as SGHTA and CDR2 as FQGTGA.

This clonotype is medium-sized (0.01 to 0.1%) by share. The chain is built from TRBV3-1 and TRBJ1-2; D gene unclear. Germline V gene data show CDR1 as LGHDT and CDR2 as YNNKEL (reference sequence). CDR3 length equals 16 residues. The V and J ends lost 4 bases and 4 bases respectively, with 19 bases between them. This CDR3 is CASSRAGSQRSYGYTF. The CDR3, as DNA: TGTGCCAGCAGCCGAGCTGGATCACAGAGATCCTATGGCTACACCTTC.

This clonotype showed up many times. This sequence joins TRBV7-2 and TRBJ2-1, with D tentatively TRBD1 (6 bases). The V end was cut by 4 bases, the J end by 5 bases, with 12 bases between. Germline CDR1 is SGHTA and CDR2 is FQGNSA. The CDR3 extends over 14 amino acids. CDR3 region: CASSSLDRNNEQFF. In DNA form, the CDR3 reads TGTGCCAGCAGCTCCCTGGACAGAAACAATGAGCAGTTCTTC.

V is TRBV5-5 and J is TRBJ2-5; no clear D. Germline CDR1 and CDR2: SGHKS and YYEKEE (reference sequence). V was pared by 3 bases and J by 3 bases, with 18 bases between. The CDR3 contains 16 residues. The CDR3 here is CASSSLAGGMKETQYF. As DNA, the CDR3 is TGTGCCAGCAGCTCCCTGGCAGGCGGAATGAAAGAGACCCAGTACTTC.

By its share, this clonotype is medium-sized (0.01 to 0.1%). The CDR3 region is CASSYTNSYEQYF. CDR3 DNA sequence: TGTGCCAGCAGTTACACCAACTCCTACGAGCAGTACTTC. J is TRBJ2-7 and V is TRBV6-5; D gene uncertain. The V gene lost 2 bases and the J gene lost 0 bases, with 5 bases spanning the gap. The CDR3 is 13 residues long. Germline lookup yields CDR1 MNHEY and CDR2 SVGAGI.

The sample holds many counts of this clonotype. The chain links TRBV18 to TRBJ1-2, with D possibly TRBD1 on 6 matching bases. CDR3 length: 13 residues. Per the germline V gene, CDR1 is KGHSH and CDR2 is LQKENI. V was clipped by 4 bases and J by 6 bases, with 12 bases between them. The DNA of the CDR3 is TGTGCCAGCTCACGCGGACAGACGGATGGCTACACCTTC. It encodes CASSRGQTDGYTF.

This clonotype has at least ten counts. The chain links TRBV2 to TRBJ1-4, with a tentative D call TRBD1 (5 bases). Between the trimmed V and J ends, which lost 8 bases and 4 bases, there was a span of 14 bases. Germline lookup yields CDR1 SNHLY and CDR2 FYNNEI. CDR3 length: 14 residues. Here the CDR3 DNA reads TGTGCCAGCCGGGGCAATGGGGATAATGAAAAACTGTTTTTT. This gives the protein CASRGNGDNEKLFF.

This clonotype was picked up many times. The CDR3 protein is CASSSLSTGEGGYEQYF. CDR3 DNA sequence: TGTGCCAGCAGTTCCCTATCTACAGGTGAGGGGGGATACGAGCAGTACTTC. The genes are TRBV28 and TRBJ2-7, with D tentatively TRBD1 or TRBD2 (6 bases each). V shed 4 bases and J shed 4 bases, with 23 bases lying between them. CDR1 is MDHEN, CDR2 SYDVKM, per germline. This CDR3 region has 17 residues.

This clonotype is judged medium-sized (0.01 to 0.1%). This chain uses TRBV11-2 with TRBJ2-7; D uncertain. V was shortened by 3 bases and J by 6 bases, with 6 bases between the two germline ends. There are 11 residues in the CDR3. Germline CDR1 and CDR2: SGHAT and FQNNGV. The CDR3 sequence: CASSFWSEQYF. DNA of the CDR3: TGTGCCAGCAGCTTCTGGAGCGAGCAGTACTTC.

This clonotype was detected many times. The chain joins TRBV6-6 to TRBJ2-1, with D perhaps TRBD1 (6 bases). This CDR3 has 11 amino acids. CDR1 is MNHNY, CDR2 SVGAGI, per germline (reference sequence). The V gene lost 5 bases and the J gene lost 10 bases, with 9 bases spanning the gap. CDR3 sequence (DNA): TGTGCCAGCAGTCCAGACAGGGAGCAGTTCTTC. As protein: CASSPDREQFF.

This clonotype was picked up many times. The J gene is TRBJ2-7, the V gene TRBV9; D is unclear. Germline V gene sequence: CDR1 SGDLS, CDR2 YYNGEE. Trimming stripped 0 bases from V and 0 bases from J, with 7 bases between. The CDR3 loop spans 14 amino acids. CDR3 nucleotides: TGTGCCAGCAGCGTAGCGGACGACTCCTACGAGCAGTACTTC. This sequence encodes CASSVADDSYEQYF.

In this sample, this clonotype turned up many times. The J gene is TRBJ1-1, the V gene TRBV5-4; 9 nucleotides line up with TRBD1. This CDR3 comprises 16 residues. CDR1 SGHNT and CDR2 YYREEE come from the germline V gene (reference sequence). Losses at the gene ends were 4 bases for V and 11 bases for J; bases not matched to a gene: 18. The chain's CDR3 is CASSSEQGALGFLAFF. CDR3 nucleotide sequence: TGTGCCAGCAGCAGTGAACAGGGGGCGCTCGGCTTTTTGGCTTTCTTT.